The clone carrying this TCR beta chain was observed once. This CDR3 is built from 15 residues. Trimming stripped 4 bases from V and 1 base from J, with 13 bases between. Germline CDR1 reads LNHDA; CDR2 reads SQIVND (reference sequence). In the original workflow: Amplification of reference gene primers was used by the study to estimate nucleated cell counts. Sequencing was performed with immunoSEQ multiplex PCR; in TCRdb, only in-frame clones are kept and a portion is missing. V, J and clone size were drawn from that table, and D and trimming were deduced from the DNA. This table has tens of thousands of clones, approximately 90% appearing once. The sample belongs to a study of blood T cell repertoires in COVID-19. Across the study: The United States, Italy and Spain were the sources of the acute and convalescent COVID-19 samples. PBMCs, B-cell-depleted T cells, or T cells were the source of the cDNA or gDNA that made up the material.

The clonotype was recovered from a man aged 55 to 70 with acute or convalescent COVID-19. The sample comprised peripheral blood. This sequence joins TRBV19 and TRBJ1-1, with D hard to call. CDR3 DNA sequence: TGTGCCAGTAGTAGGGGAAGCGGTAAGAACACTGAAGCTTTCTTT. The encoded protein is CASSRGSGKNTEAFF.